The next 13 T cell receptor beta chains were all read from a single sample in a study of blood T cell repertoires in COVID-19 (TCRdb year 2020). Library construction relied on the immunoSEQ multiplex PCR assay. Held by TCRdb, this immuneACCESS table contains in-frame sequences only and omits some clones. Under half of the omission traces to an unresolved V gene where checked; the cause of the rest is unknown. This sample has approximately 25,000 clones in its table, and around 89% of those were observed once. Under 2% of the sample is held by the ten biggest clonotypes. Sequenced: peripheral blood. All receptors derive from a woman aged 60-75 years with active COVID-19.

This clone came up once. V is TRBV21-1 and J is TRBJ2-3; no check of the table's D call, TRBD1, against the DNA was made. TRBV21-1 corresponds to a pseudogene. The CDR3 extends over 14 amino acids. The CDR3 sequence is CASSRSNSTDTQYF. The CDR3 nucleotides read TGTGCCAGCAGCCGCAGTAATAGCACAGATACGCAGTATTTT.

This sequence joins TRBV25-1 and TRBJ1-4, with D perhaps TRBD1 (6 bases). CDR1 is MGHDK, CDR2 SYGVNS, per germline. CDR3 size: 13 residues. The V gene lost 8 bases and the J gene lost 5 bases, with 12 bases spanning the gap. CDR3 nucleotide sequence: TGTGCCAGCTCTTTGGGGGCGAATGAAAAACTGTTTTTT. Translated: CASSLGANEKLFF.

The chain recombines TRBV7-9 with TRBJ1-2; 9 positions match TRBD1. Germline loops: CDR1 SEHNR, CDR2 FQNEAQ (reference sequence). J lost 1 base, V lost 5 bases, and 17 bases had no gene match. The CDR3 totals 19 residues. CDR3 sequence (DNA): TGTGCCAGCAGCCCTCAGCCGGGACAGGGTCGGGGGGGTAACTATGGCTACACCTTC. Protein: CASSPQPGQGRGGNYGYTF.

In DNA, the CDR3 is TGTGCCAGCAGCCAGATAGTGCAGCCCCAGCATTTT. Translated: CASSQIVQPQHF. The genes are TRBV6-2 or TRBV6-3 and TRBJ1-5; no reliable D call. The CDR3 runs 12 residues. The V end was cut by 6 bases, the J end by 7 bases, with 10 bases between. Germline V CDR1 and CDR2: MNHEY, SVGEGT.

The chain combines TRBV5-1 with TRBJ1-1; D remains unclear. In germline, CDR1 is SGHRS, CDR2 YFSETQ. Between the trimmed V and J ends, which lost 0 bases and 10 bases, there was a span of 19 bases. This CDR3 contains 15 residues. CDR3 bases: TGCGCCAGCAGCTTGGATGTACAGACATTAACTTCAGCTTTCTTT. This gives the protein CASSLDVQTLTSAFF.

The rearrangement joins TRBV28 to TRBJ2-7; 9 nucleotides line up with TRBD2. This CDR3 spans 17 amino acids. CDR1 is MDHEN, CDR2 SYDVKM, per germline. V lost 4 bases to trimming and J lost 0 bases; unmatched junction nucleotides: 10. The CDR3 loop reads CASSSMTLAGSSYEQYF. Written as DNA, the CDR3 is TGTGCCAGCAGTTCGATGACACTAGCGGGTAGCTCCTACGAGCAGTACTTC.

CDR3 sequence reads: CASSQGGFSGNTIYF. DNA of the CDR3: TGTGCCAGCAGCCAAGGCGGTTTCTCTGGAAACACCATATATTTT. V and J are TRBV7-2 and TRBJ1-3; D gene ambiguous. This CDR3 has 15 residues. With 5 bases removed from V and 0 bases from J, the gap between germline ends came to 11 bases. Germline V lookup: CDR1 SGHTA, CDR2 FQGNSA.

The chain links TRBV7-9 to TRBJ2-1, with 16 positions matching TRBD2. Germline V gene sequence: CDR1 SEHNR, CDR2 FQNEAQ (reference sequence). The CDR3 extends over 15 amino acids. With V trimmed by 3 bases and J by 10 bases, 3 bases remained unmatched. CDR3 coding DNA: TGTGCCAGCAGCTTGGGACTAGCGGGAGGGGAGGAGCAGTTCTTC. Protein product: CASSLGLAGGEEQFF.

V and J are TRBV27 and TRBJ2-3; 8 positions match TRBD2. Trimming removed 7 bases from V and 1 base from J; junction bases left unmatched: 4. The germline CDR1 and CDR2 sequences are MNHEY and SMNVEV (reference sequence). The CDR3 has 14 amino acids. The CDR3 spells CASKRERRTDTQYF. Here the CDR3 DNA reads TGTGCCAGCAAGCGGGAGCGGCGCACAGATACGCAGTATTTT.

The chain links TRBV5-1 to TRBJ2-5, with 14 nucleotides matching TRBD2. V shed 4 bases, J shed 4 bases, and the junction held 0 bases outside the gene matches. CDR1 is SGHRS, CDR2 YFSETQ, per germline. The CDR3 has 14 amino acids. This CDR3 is CASSGTSGRETQYF. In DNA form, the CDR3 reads TGCGCCAGCAGCGGGACTAGCGGGAGAGAGACCCAGTACTTC.

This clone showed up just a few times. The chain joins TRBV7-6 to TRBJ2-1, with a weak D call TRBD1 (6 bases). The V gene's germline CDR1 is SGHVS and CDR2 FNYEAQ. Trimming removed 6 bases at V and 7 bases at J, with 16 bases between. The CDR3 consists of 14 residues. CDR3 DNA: TGTGCCAGCAGAACAACAGGGCCTTCGAATGAGCAGTTCTTC. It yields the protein CASRTTGPSNEQFF.

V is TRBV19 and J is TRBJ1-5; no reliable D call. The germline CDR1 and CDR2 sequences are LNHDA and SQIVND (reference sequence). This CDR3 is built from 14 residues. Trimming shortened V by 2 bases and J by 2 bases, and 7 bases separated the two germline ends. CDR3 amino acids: CASSIFSGNQPQHF. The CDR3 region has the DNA TGTGCCAGTAGTATATTCTCTGGCAATCAGCCCCAGCATTTT.

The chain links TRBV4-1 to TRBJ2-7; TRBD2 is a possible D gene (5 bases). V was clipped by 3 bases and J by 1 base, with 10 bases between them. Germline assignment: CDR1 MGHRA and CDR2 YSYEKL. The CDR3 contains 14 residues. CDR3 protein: CASSHVGKSYEQYF. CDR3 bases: TGCGCCAGCAGCCACGTCGGGAAGTCCTACGAGCAGTACTTC.